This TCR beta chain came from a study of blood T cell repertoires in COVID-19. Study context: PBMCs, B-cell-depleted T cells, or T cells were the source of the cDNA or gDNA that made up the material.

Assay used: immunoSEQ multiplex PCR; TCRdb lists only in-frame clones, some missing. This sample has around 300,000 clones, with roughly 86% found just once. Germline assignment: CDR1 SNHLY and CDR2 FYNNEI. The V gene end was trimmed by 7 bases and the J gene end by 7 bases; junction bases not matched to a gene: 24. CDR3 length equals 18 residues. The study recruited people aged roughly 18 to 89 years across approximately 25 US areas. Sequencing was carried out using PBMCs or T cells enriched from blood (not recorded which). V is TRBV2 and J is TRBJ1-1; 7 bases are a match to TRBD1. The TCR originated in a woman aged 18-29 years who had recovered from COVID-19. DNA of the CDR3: TGTGCCAGCACCGTCCAACCCTCGGGACAGACCTTAAGGAGTGAAGCTTTCTTT. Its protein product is CASTVQPSGQTLRSEAFF. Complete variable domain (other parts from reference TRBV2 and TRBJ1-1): EPEVTQTPSHQVTQMGQEVILRCVPISNHLYFYWYRQILGQKVEFLVSFYNNEISEKSEIFDDQFSVERPDGSNFTLKIRSTKLEDSAMYFCASTVQPSGQTLRSEAFFGQGTRLTVV.